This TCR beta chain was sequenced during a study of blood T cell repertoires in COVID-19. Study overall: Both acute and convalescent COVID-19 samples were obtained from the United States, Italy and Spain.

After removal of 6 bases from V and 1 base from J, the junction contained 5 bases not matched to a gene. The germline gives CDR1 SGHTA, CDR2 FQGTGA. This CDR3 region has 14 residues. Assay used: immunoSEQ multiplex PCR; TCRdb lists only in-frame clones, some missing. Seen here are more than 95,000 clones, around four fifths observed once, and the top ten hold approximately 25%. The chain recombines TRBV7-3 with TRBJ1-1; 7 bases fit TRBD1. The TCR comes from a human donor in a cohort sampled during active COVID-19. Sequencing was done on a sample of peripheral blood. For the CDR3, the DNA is TGTGCCAGCAGTTGGGACAGTTCGAACACTGAAGCTTTCTTT. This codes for CASSWDSSNTEAFF. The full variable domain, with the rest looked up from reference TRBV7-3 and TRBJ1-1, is GAGVSQTPSNKVTEKGKYVELRCDPISGHTALYWYRQSLGQGPEFLIYFQGTGAADDSGLPNDRFFAVRPEGSVSTLKIQRTERGDSAVYLCASSWDSSNTEAFFGQGTRLTVV.